This T cell receptor beta chain was sequenced for a study of blood T cell repertoires in COVID-19. Looking at the study overall: From the United States, Italy and Spain came samples of acute and convalescent COVID-19. PBMCs, B-cell-depleted T cells, or T cells were the source of the cDNA or gDNA that made up the material.

Followed longitudinally, the Seattle patients had been enrolled during active infection. Measured with immunoSEQ multiplex PCR; TCRdb has only the in-frame clones, and not every one. In the table there are approximately 500,000 clones, about 89% of which are singletons. The V end was cut by 4 bases, the J end by 6 bases, with 21 bases between. Germline V gene lookup returns CDR1 LNHDA and CDR2 SQIVND (reference sequence). The CDR3 runs to 16 residues. The receptor was derived from a woman aged 45-65 years with COVID-19, enrolled during active disease. Sequenced: peripheral blood. The chain recombines TRBV19 with TRBJ1-2; a possible D gene is TRBD1 (6 bases). The CDR3 reads CASSTGGGLRRNGYTF. CDR3 DNA: TGTGCCAGTAGTACTGGGGGCGGGCTAAGGCGGAATGGCTACACCTTC.